This paragraph reports one TCR beta chain. This CDR3 spans 15 amino acids. The V gene's germline CDR1 is SEHNR and CDR2 FQNEAQ (reference sequence). Trimming left V 3 bases short and J 6 bases short, with 16 bases between. This sample was taken from a study of shared T cell receptors in the human thymus. TCRdb's table, derived via immunoSEQ multiplex PCR, lists solely in-frame clones and lacks some. The sample records about 540,000 clones, 78% being singletons. This sample was shared with a second study, whose subject was human thymus T cells. From that paper: Serving as donors were healthy Finnish infants, each of whom was having open corrective surgery for congenital heart defects. The thymus tissue came from resections taken during corrective heart surgery. Repertoires sampled from thymus and blood appeared biased in V and J gene usage. Related reports documented highly overlapping thymic repertoires among unrelated individuals.

V is TRBV7-9 and J is TRBJ2-3; TRBD2 is a possible D gene (5 bases). This clonotype originated in a boy in the first two years of life with a congenital heart defect. The sample taken for sequencing was thymocytes. As DNA, the CDR3 is TGTGCCAGCAGCTTCGCGGAGGCGCTAATTGATACGCAGTATTTT. Translated, it gives CASSFAEALIDTQYF.